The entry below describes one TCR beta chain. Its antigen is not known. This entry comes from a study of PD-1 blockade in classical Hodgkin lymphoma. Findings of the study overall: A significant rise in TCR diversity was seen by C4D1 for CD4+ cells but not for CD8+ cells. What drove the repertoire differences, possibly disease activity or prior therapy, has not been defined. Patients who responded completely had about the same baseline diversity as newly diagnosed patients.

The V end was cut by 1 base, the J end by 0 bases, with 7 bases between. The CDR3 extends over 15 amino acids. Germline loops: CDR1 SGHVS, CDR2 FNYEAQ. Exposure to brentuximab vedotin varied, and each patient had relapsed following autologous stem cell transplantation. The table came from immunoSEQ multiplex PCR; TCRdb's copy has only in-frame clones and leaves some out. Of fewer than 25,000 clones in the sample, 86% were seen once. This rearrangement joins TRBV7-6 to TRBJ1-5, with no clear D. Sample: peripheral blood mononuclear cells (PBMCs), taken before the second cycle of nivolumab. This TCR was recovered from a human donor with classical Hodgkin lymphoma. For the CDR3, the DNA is TGTGCCAGCAGCTTAGGATCCCTTAGCAATCAGCCCCAGCATTTT. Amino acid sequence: CASSLGSLSNQPQHF.